Presented here are 18 T cell receptor beta chains from one specimen sequenced in a study of response to subunit inactivated influenza vaccine. TCRdb re-called the RT-PCR reads with MiXCR, one entry per CDR3 protein. The data show approximately 290,000 distinct CDR3 sequences, roughly 22% seen once. The sequenced sample was PBMCs from blood, obtained 21 months after vaccination. These receptors all come from a man in his fifties or sixties who received an inactivated influenza vaccine.

The J gene is TRBJ1-1, the V gene TRBV6-1; D perhaps matches TRBD1 (5 bases). The CDR3 extends over 14 amino acids. Per the germline V gene, CDR1 is MNHNS and CDR2 is SASEGT. V shed 5 bases and J shed 4 bases, with 14 bases lying between them. The CDR3 loop reads CASSPPSGGTEAFF. The DNA of the CDR3 is TGTGCCAGCAGTCCGCCTTCGGGGGGCACTGAAGCTTTCTTT.

This clonotype was picked up a small number of times. DNA for the CDR3: TGTGCCAGCATAGGCGTGTCGGAGACCCAGTACTTC. It specifies CASIGVSETQYF. The V call is TRBV7-8, the J call TRBJ2-5, with D hard to call. From germline, CDR1 is SGHVS and CDR2 FQNEAQ. The CDR3 runs to 12 residues. Trimming left V 7 bases short and J 5 bases short, with 11 bases between.

This clonotype was recorded at least ten times. The V call is TRBV6-1, the J call TRBJ2-1, with D possibly matching TRBD2 (6 bases). The germline CDR1 and CDR2 sequences are MNHNS and SASEGT. The germline V and J ends were trimmed by 6 bases and 5 bases, with 14 bases remaining between them. The length of the CDR3 is 14 residues. As DNA, the CDR3 is TGTGCCAGCAGCGCGGGACGATATAACAATGAGCAGTTCTTC. This codes for CASSAGRYNNEQFF.

This clonotype has just a few counts. The rearrangement uses TRBV20-1 and TRBJ1-5, with TRBD1 matching over 11 bases. In germline, CDR1 is DFQATT, CDR2 SNEGSKA (reference sequence). The CDR3 length is 16 residues. The V and J ends lost 1 base and 5 bases, in that order; junction bases with no gene match: 7. The CDR3 region is CSARGDRDRGYQPQHF. The CDR3 bases are TGCAGTGCTAGAGGCGACCGGGACAGGGGGTATCAGCCCCAGCATTTT.

This clonotype has more than one count but fewer than ten. The V gene is TRBV5-6, the J gene TRBJ1-5; D gene uncertain. Germline V gene lookup returns CDR1 SGHDT and CDR2 YYEEEE. This CDR3 region has 16 residues. The ends were cut back, 4 bases at V and 1 base at J, with 15 bases in the middle. The CDR3 sequence is CASSGSGSLSNQPQHF. In nucleotides, the CDR3 is TGTGCCAGCAGCGGGTCCGGGAGCTTAAGCAATCAGCCCCAGCATTTT. The whole variable domain, filled in from reference TRBV5-6 and TRBJ1-5, reads DAGVTQSPTHLIKTRGQQVTLRCSPKSGHDTVSWYQQALGQGPQFIFQYYEEEERQRGNFPDRFSGHQFPNYSSELNVNALLLGDSALYLCASSGSGSLSNQPQHFGDGTRLSIL.

This sequence joins TRBV20-1 and TRBJ1-4; D is possibly TRBD1 (5 bases). Looked up from germline, CDR1 is DFQATT and CDR2 is SNEGSKA (reference sequence). Trimming took 5 bases from V and 4 from J, leaving 14 bases between them. This CDR3 has 14 amino acids. CDR3 coding DNA: TGCAGTGCTTCCGCCGGGACCGGTAATGAAAAACTGTTTTTT. As protein: CSASAGTGNEKLFF.

This clonotype showed up just a few times. The chain uses TRBV28 and TRBJ1-5; a weak D match, TRBD1 (6 bases). CDR3 size: 15 residues. Trimming cost V 2 bases and J 5 bases, with 13 bases left between them. From germline, CDR1 is MDHEN and CDR2 SYDVKM. CDR3 sequence reads: CASSLGGPPHQPQHF. The CDR3 bases are TGTGCCAGCAGTTTAGGGGGGCCCCCACATCAGCCCCAGCATTTT.

This sequence joins TRBV7-2 and TRBJ2-5; D unresolved. From germline, CDR1 is SGHTA and CDR2 FQGNSA. The V and J ends lost 3 bases and 5 bases respectively, with 16 bases between them. The CDR3 is made up of 15 amino acids. The CDR3 DNA is TGTGCCAGCAGCTTCGTGTCACGGCGTGGGGAGACCCAGTACTTC. Protein: CASSFVSRRGETQYF.

The chain is built from TRBV12-3 or TRBV12-4 and TRBJ2-2; perhaps TRBD1 as D (6 bases). There are 15 residues in the CDR3. V lost 3 bases to trimming and J lost 1 base, with 9 bases between them. The CDR3 protein is CASSLRGWNTGELFF. CDR3 in DNA: TGTGCCAGCAGTTTGAGGGGGTGGAACACCGGGGAGCTGTTTTTT.

This clonotype was counted only a few times. The rearrangement links TRBV6-5 to TRBJ1-3; D remains ambiguous. Trimming left V 2 bases short and J 0 bases short, with 5 bases between. The V gene's germline CDR1 is MNHEY and CDR2 SVGAGI. The CDR3 runs 14 residues. CDR3 DNA: TGTGCCAGCAGTTACGCAGACTCTGGAAACACCATATATTTT. It translates to CASSYADSGNTIYF.

This clonotype was seen only a few times. CDR3 in DNA: TGCGCCAGCAGCGACCGATTGACCACTGAAGCTTTCTTT. Translation: CASSDRLTTEAFF. The V gene is TRBV5-1, the J gene TRBJ1-1; D not resolved. This CDR3 is built from 13 residues. Germline V gene sequence: CDR1 SGHRS, CDR2 YFSETQ. V was shortened by 4 bases and J by 4 bases, with 11 bases between the two germline ends.

This clonotype was counted a single time. The chain combines TRBV4-1 with TRBJ2-3, with 7 bases identical to TRBD2. The CDR3 consists of 15 residues. Germline V gives CDR1 MGHRA, CDR2 YSYEKL. V shed 4 bases, J shed 4 bases, and the junction held 8 bases outside the gene matches. The CDR3 loop reads CASSPLSTSADTQYF. The CDR3 nucleotides read TGCGCCAGCAGCCCCCTATCTACTAGCGCAGATACGCAGTATTTT.

This clonotype appeared a few times. The chain couples TRBV2 to TRBJ1-2; 7 positions agree with TRBD1. There are 15 residues in the CDR3. Germline CDR1 reads SNHLY; CDR2 reads FYNNEI. After removal of 1 base from V and 1 base from J, the junction contained 3 bases not matched to a gene. CDR3 nucleotides: TGTGCCAGCAGTGAAGACAGGGGAAATAACTATGGCTACACCTTC. Protein: CASSEDRGNNYGYTF.

The gene calls are TRBV20-1 and TRBJ2-5; D gene unclear. CDR3 size: 14 residues. From germline, CDR1 is DFQATT and CDR2 SNEGSKA (reference sequence). Trimming left V 0 bases short and J 5 bases short, with 13 bases between. The CDR3 here is CSARDFGTRETQYF. Written as DNA, the CDR3 is TGCAGTGCTAGAGATTTCGGAACAAGGGAGACCCAGTACTTC.

This clonotype was observed a few times. This sequence joins TRBV6-2 or TRBV6-3 and TRBJ1-5; TRBD1 matches at 9 bases. This CDR3 is 18 amino acids long. Trimming removed 4 bases from V and 0 bases from J; junction bases left unmatched: 10. The germline V gene has CDR1 MNHEY and CDR2 SVGEGT. The CDR3 spells CASSSGQGVLHSNQPQHF. The DNA of the CDR3 is TGTGCCAGCAGTTCGGGACAGGGTGTTCTTCATAGCAATCAGCCCCAGCATTTT.

This clonotype was counted only a few times. The genes are TRBV4-3 and TRBJ2-3; D gene uncertain. V was cut by 0 bases and J by 2 bases, with 6 bases left in between. The CDR3 is 14 residues long. From germline, CDR1 is LGHNA and CDR2 YSLEER. The CDR3 coding sequence is TGCGCCAGCAGCCAAGAAGAGACCACAGATACGCAGTATTTT. Its translation is CASSQEETTDTQYF.

The rearrangement links TRBV4-2 to TRBJ2-5; 8 nucleotides match TRBD1. This CDR3 spans 17 amino acids. The V and J ends lost 0 bases and 2 bases, in that order; junction bases with no gene match: 8. CDR1 and CDR2 from the germline V gene are LGHNA and YNFKEQ. CDR3 in amino acids: CASSQEFGQGLQETQYF. The DNA of the CDR3 is TGTGCCAGCAGCCAAGAGTTTGGACAGGGTCTGCAAGAGACCCAGTACTTC.

This clonotype was observed a handful of times. The V and J genes are TRBV4-3 and TRBJ2-1, with D possibly called TRBD1 or TRBD2 (6 bases each). The CDR3 has 15 residues. CDR1 and CDR2 from the germline V gene are LGHNA and YSLEER. The ends were cut back, 3 bases at V and 7 bases at J, with 16 bases in the middle. CDR3: CASSHGGGRTNEQFF. The DNA for the CDR3 is TGCGCCAGCAGCCACGGAGGGGGACGAACGAATGAGCAGTTCTTC.